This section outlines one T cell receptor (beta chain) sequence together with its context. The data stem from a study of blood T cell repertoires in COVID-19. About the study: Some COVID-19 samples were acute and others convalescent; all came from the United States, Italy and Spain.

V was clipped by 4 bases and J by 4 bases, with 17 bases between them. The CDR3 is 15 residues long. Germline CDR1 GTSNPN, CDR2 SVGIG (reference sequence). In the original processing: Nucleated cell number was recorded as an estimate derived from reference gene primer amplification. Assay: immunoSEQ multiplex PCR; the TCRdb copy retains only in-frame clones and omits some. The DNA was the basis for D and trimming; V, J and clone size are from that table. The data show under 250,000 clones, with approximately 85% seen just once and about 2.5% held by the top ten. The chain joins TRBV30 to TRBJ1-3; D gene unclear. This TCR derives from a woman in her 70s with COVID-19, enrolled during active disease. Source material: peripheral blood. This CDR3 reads CAWTSPGIRGNTIYF. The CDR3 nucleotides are TGTGCCTGGACTTCCCCCGGTATTAGAGGAAACACCATATATTTT.